The sequence of this T cell receptor (beta chain) was determined in a study of T cell responses to AZD1222 COVID-19 vaccine. Overall study results and limits: Sampling that yielded the repertoires occurred only after the peak T cell response. Among those given AZD1222, only five or six were seropositive at baseline. A reported finding is that nearly half of spike-specific TCRs target unmutated variant regions. Increases in Spike-specific TCR breadth and depth were seen after two AZD1222 doses.

This clone was seen more than once but under ten times. The antigen remains undetermined. Libraries were prepared by immunoSEQ multiplex PCR; TCRdb keeps only in-frame clonotypes and omits some of them. The sample holds over 130,000 clones; almost 90% are singletons and the top ten take approximately 1.8%. Germline-derived CDR1 and CDR2 are KGHSH and LQKENI. The CDR3 loop spans 15 amino acids. V lost 4 bases and J 6 bases, leaving 16 bases between the germline ends. This material consisted of peripheral blood, taken 28 days after the second AZD1222 dose. The receptor's source is an adult who received the AZD1222 COVID-19 vaccine. The chain has TRBV18 and TRBJ1-5; D unresolved. CDR3 nucleotides: TGTGCCAGCTCACGAGAGAGTTCCGGGAGTCAGCCCCAGCATTTT. Its protein product is CASSRESSGSQPQHF.